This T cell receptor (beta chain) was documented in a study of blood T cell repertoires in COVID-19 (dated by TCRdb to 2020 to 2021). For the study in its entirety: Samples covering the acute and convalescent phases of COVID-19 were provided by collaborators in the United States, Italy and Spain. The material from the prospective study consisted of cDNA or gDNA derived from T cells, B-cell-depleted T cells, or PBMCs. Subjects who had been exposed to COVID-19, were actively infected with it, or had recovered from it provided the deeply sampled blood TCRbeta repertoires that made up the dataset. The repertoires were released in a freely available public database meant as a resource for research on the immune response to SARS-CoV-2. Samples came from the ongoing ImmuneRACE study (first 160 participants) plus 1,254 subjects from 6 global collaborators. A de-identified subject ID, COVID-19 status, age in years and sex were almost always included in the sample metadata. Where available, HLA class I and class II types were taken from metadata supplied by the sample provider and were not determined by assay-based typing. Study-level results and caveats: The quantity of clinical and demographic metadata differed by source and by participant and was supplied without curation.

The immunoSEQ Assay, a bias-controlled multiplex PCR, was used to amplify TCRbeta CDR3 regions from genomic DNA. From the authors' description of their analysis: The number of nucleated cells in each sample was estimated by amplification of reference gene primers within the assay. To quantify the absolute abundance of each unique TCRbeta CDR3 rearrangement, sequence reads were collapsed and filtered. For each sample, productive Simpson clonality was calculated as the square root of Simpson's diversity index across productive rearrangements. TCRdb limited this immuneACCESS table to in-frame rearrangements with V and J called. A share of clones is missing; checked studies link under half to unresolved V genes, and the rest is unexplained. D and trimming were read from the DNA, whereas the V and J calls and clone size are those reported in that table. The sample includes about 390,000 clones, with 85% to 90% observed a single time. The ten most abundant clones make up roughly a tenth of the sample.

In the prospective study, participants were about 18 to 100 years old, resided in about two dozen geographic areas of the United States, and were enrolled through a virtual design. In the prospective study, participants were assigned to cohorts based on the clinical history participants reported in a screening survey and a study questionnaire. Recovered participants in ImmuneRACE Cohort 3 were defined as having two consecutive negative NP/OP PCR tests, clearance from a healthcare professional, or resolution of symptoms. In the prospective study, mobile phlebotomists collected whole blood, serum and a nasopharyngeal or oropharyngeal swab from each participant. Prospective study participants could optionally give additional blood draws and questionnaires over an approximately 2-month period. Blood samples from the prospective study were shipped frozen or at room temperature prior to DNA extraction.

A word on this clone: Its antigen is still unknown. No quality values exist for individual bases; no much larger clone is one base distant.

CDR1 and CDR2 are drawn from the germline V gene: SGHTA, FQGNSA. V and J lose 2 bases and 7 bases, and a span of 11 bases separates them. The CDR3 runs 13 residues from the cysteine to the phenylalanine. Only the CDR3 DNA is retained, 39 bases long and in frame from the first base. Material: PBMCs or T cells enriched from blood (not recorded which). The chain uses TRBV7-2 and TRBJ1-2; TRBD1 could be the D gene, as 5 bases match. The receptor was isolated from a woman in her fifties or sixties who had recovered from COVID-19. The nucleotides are TGTGCCAGCAGCTTATACGACAGTCCTGGCTACACCTTC. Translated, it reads CASSLYDSPGYTF.